This is a list of T cell receptor beta chains from one sample in a study of CD8+ T cells in alopecia areata. Repertoires were generated with immunoSEQ multiplex PCR, while TCRdb's copy carries only in-frame clones and drops some. The repertoire consists of 150,000 or so clones, with around 55% occurring once and the leading ten covering around 4.8%. Sequencing was done on a sample of CD4+ T cells sorted from blood. These receptors were collected from a human donor in good health. Each CDR3 is given with its conserved first and last residue. Fields, in order: clone size, D gene, V gene, J gene, CDR3 protein, CDR3 DNA. A D gene is named only where the DNA matches it firmly. Rows may omit the clone size; those that give it use once, few, many or a size class.

few	TRBD1	TRBV6-5	TRBJ2-5	CASRKQGLRETQYF	TGTGCCAGCAGAAAACAGGGGCTCCGGGAGACCCAGTACTTC
-	-	TRBV30	TRBJ1-5	CAWSVAVNQPQHF	TGTGCCTGGAGTGTGGCAGTTAATCAGCCCCAGCATTTT
few	-	TRBV28	TRBJ2-3	CASTRDYTQYF	TGTGCCAGCACGCGGGACTATACGCAGTATTTT
-	-	TRBV6-1	TRBJ1-2	CASSDFSYGYTF	TGTGCCAGCAGCGACTTCTCCTATGGCTACACCTTC
-	-	TRBV5-1	TRBJ2-7	CASSLEGAGYEQYF	TGCGCCAGCAGCTTGGAGGGCGCAGGCTACGAGCAGTACTTC
-	TRBD1	TRBV7-8	TRBJ2-5	CASSLSVARGRRFLETQYF	TGTGCCAGCAGCTTATCGGTGGCCAGGGGGCGCCGGTTTTTGGAGACCCAGTACTTC
once	TRBD1	TRBV19	TRBJ1-2	CATKGQGDYGYTF	TGTGCCACTAAGGGACAGGGCGACTATGGCTACACCTTC
-	-	TRBV7-2	TRBJ2-3	CASNSRASSTDTQYF	TGTGCCAGCAACTCGCGGGCGTCTAGCACAGATACGCAGTATTTT
-	-	TRBV18	TRBJ1-1	CASSKFVVNTEAFF	TGTGCCAGCTCAAAGTTCGTGGTAAACACTGAAGCTTTCTTT
-	-	TRBV6-5	TRBJ1-2	CASKTPGTFRGYTF	TGTGCCAGCAAAACACCCGGGACATTTCGCGGCTACACCTTC
-	-	TRBV10-2	TRBJ1-1	CASSGQIEAFF	TGCGCCAGCAGTGGACAGATCGAAGCTTTCTTT
-	TRBD2	TRBV10-3	TRBJ2-5	CATRGERESETQYF	TGTGCCACCCGGGGAGAGCGGGAGTCGGAGACCCAGTACTTC